Presented here are 18 T cell receptor beta chains from one specimen sequenced in a study of blood T cell repertoires in COVID-19. Using immunoSEQ multiplex PCR, the repertoire was profiled, and TCRdb retains in-frame clones only, with some absent. The table has about 59,000 clones, more than 70% seen once. The sequenced sample consisted of peripheral blood. The receptors were sampled from a man in his 60s with acute or convalescent COVID-19.

J is TRBJ2-3 and V is TRBV6-6; D is possibly TRBD2 (6 bases). Germline CDR1 is MNHNY and CDR2 is SVGAGI (reference sequence). Trimming removed 6 bases at V and 3 bases at J, with 13 bases between. The CDR3 spans 14 residues. This chain's CDR3 is CASSASEPTDTQYF. The DNA for the CDR3 is TGTGCCAGCAGCGCTAGCGAGCCTACAGATACGCAGTATTTT.

This clone was seen a few times. The rearrangement links TRBV4-1 to TRBJ1-3, with TRBD1 matching 8 bases. The CDR3 extends over 20 amino acids. Germline CDR1 and CDR2: MGHRA and YSYEKL. The V gene end was trimmed by 4 bases and the J gene end by 2 bases; junction bases not matched to a gene: 19. The CDR3, as DNA: TGCGCCAGCAGCCTAAGGACAGGGTCAACGCAGATCGAGACTGGAAACACCATATATTTT. Its protein is CASSLRTGSTQIETGNTIYF.

The rearrangement joins TRBV19 to TRBJ2-3; possible D gene TRBD1, 5 bases. The CDR3 runs to 13 residues. Germline assignment: CDR1 LNHDA and CDR2 SQIVND (reference sequence). The V end lost 9 bases, the J end lost 2 bases, and 12 bases lay between the germline ends. The CDR3 DNA is TGTGCCAGCTCGAAGGGGTACACAGATACGCAGTATTTT. It specifies CASSKGYTDTQYF.

The chain couples TRBV5-4 to TRBJ2-7; 8 bases map to TRBD2. The CDR3 is 14 amino acids. The germline V gene encodes CDR1 SGHNT and CDR2 YYREEE (reference sequence). J gave up 2 bases and V 4 bases, and 5 bases lay outside the gene matches. In DNA form, the CDR3 reads TGTGCCAGCAGCGTCGGGGGGGTCCCCTACGAGCAGTACTTC. It codes for CASSVGGVPYEQYF.

The CDR3 nucleotides read TGTGCCAGCAGCTTGGGGACTACCAGGGCCTGGAGCAATGAGCAGTTCTTC. Encoded protein: CASSLGTTRAWSNEQFF. The J gene is TRBJ2-1, the V gene TRBV7-8; 7 nucleotides agree with TRBD2. The CDR3 runs 17 residues. V shed 3 bases and J 6 bases; nucleotides not matched to a gene: 14. Germline V gene data show CDR1 as SGHVS and CDR2 as FQNEAQ.

The chain uses TRBV5-1 and TRBJ1-2; no clear D gene. Deletions cut 5 bases from V and 3 bases from J, with 14 bases between. CDR3 length: 14 amino acids. The germline V gene encodes CDR1 SGHRS and CDR2 YFSETQ. This CDR3 reads CASREAGNDYGYTF. CDR3 sequence (DNA): TGCGCCAGCAGGGAGGCGGGGAATGACTATGGCTACACCTTC. Full variable domain (missing parts from reference TRBV5-1 and TRBJ1-2): KAGVTQTPRYLIKTRGQQVTLSCSPISGHRSVSWYQQTPGQGLQFLFEYFSETQRNKGNFPGRFSGRQFSNSRSEMNVSTLELGDSALYLCASREAGNDYGYTFGSGTRLTVV.

The genes are TRBV4-1 and TRBJ2-2, with 8 positions matching TRBD1. The V and J ends lost 0 bases and 5 bases, in that order; junction bases with no gene match: 5. This CDR3 is 16 amino acids long. CDR1 is MGHRA and CDR2 is YSYEKL in the germline V gene. The DNA for the CDR3 is TGCGCCAGCAGCCAAGACCAAACAGGGGGGACCGGGGAGCTGTTTTTT. Translation: CASSQDQTGGTGELFF.

The rearrangement joins TRBV18 to TRBJ2-3, with a tentative D call TRBD1 (6 bases). The CDR3 spans 15 residues. Between the trimmed V and J ends, which lost 3 bases and 0 bases, there was a span of 10 bases. Germline V lookup: CDR1 KGHSH, CDR2 LQKENI. CDR3 in amino acids: CASSPKQGSTDTQYF. The DNA of the CDR3 is TGTGCCAGCTCACCTAAACAGGGTAGCACAGATACGCAGTATTTT. The full variable domain, completed using reference TRBV18 and TRBJ2-3, is NAGVMQNPRHLVRRRGQEARLRCSPMKGHSHVYWYRQLPEEGLKFMVYLQKENIIDESGMPKERFSAEFPKEGPSILRIQQVVRGDSAAYFCASSPKQGSTDTQYFGPGTRLTVL.

The J gene is TRBJ2-7, the V gene TRBV5-1, with 8 bases lining up with TRBD1. Germline CDR1 is SGHRS and CDR2 is YFSETQ. The CDR3 has 16 amino acids. J gave up 2 bases and V 0 bases, and 7 bases lay outside the gene matches. The DNA of the CDR3 is TGCGCCAGCAGCTTGGACGGACAGGGCGTTACCTACGAGCAGTACTTC. Encoded protein: CASSLDGQGVTYEQYF.

This chain connects TRBV11-3 to TRBJ2-2; TRBD2 is a possible D gene (5 bases). The CDR3 has 14 amino acids. V lost 5 bases and J lost 0, with 7 bases in between. Germline CDR1 SGHNT, CDR2 YENEEA. CDR3 nucleotide sequence: TGTGCCAGCAGCCCCGGGGCGAACACCGGGGAGCTGTTTTTT. Residues: CASSPGANTGELFF.

This clone was recorded a few times. The chain has TRBV6-2 or TRBV6-3 and TRBJ2-7; 7 bases fit TRBD2. The germline CDR1 and CDR2 sequences are MNHEY and SVGEGT. After removal of 0 bases from V and 0 bases from J, the junction contained 5 bases not matched to a gene. The CDR3 covers 16 residues. The CDR3 DNA reads as TGTGCCAGCAGTTACTCCGGGACTATACCCTCCTACGAGCAGTACTTC. The encoded protein is CASSYSGTIPSYEQYF.

The genes are TRBV29-1 and TRBJ2-2; tentative D call: TRBD2 (6 bases). This CDR3 comprises 15 residues. CDR1 is SQVTM and CDR2 is ANQGSEA in the germline V gene. With 7 bases removed from V and 1 base from J, the gap between germline ends came to 16 bases. In DNA, the CDR3 is TGCAGCGCCGAACGGGGGAATGGGAACACCGGGGAGCTGTTTTTT. It translates to CSAERGNGNTGELFF.

This chain joins TRBV2 and TRBJ2-2; 7 nucleotides line up with TRBD1. The germline gives CDR1 SNHLY, CDR2 FYNNEI. The V segment lost 6 bases and the J segment 10 bases; nucleotides outside the gene matches: 8. This CDR3 spans 13 amino acids. The CDR3 nucleotides read TGTGCCAGCAGGATTGACAGGGTCGAGGAGCTGTTTTTT. Translating gives CASRIDRVEELFF.

The J gene is TRBJ2-4, the V gene TRBV19; 10 nucleotides match TRBD1. The ends lost 0 bases at V and 2 bases at J; junction bases unmatched: 4. Germline assignment: CDR1 LNHDA and CDR2 SQIVND (reference sequence). This CDR3 comprises 17 residues. The CDR3 sequence: CASSIDRDRGSKNIQYF. Here the CDR3 DNA reads TGTGCCAGTAGTATAGATCGGGACAGGGGTTCCAAAAACATTCAGTACTTC.

The chain is built from TRBV7-9 and TRBJ1-4, with D possibly TRBD1 on 5 matching bases. Germline CDR1 SEHNR, CDR2 FQNEAQ (reference sequence). V dropped 5 bases and J dropped 7 bases, with 14 bases sitting between them. The CDR3 runs to 14 residues. CDR3 nucleotide sequence: TGTGCCAGCAGCCCTCAGGGACTGAGTGAAAAACTGTTTTTT. It codes for CASSPQGLSEKLFF.

CDR3 nucleotides: TGCGCCAGCAGTGAGTCCCTAGTGGTAGAAAAACTGTTTTTT. Protein sequence: CASSESLVVEKLFF. V gene TRBV10-2 combines with J gene TRBJ1-4; D uncertain. The length of the CDR3 is 14 residues. CDR1 and CDR2 (germline): WSHSY, SAAADI. V lost 0 bases and J lost 8, with 10 bases in between.

This clone was picked up one time. The J gene is TRBJ1-5, the V gene TRBV19; possibly TRBD1 for D (6 bases). The CDR3 totals 15 residues. Trimming removed 6 bases from V and 4 bases from J, with 16 bases in between. Germline V gene lookup returns CDR1 LNHDA and CDR2 SQIVND (reference sequence). CDR3 coding DNA: TGTGCCAGTAGAACTACTATGGGGGCGAATCAGCCCCAGCATTTT. Encoded protein: CASRTTMGANQPQHF.

The chain joins TRBV27 to TRBJ2-1; 7 bases agree with TRBD1. Looked up from germline, CDR1 is MNHEY and CDR2 is SMNVEV (reference sequence). The CDR3 spans 14 residues. V was clipped by 3 bases and J by 10 bases; unmatched bases: 9. CDR3 DNA: TGTGCCAGCAGTTTCCTCACAGGGGCGTTCGAGCAGTTCTTC. Amino acids: CASSFLTGAFEQFF.